This TCR delta chain was captured by sequencing in a study of Vδ1+ human thymocytes. General study results and limits: The authors advised highly purified populations and single-cell validation. Thymic TRG and TRD repertoires appeared highly polyclonal, with Gaussian CDR3 length distributions. Unlike peripheral blood Vdelta1+ controls, thymic delta-chain sequences included 20% to 25% Vdelta2 and few Vdelta3.

Vdelta1+ thymocyte sorts reached between about 97% and 99.6% purity. Extracted RNA was reverse transcribed into cDNA. The CDR3 regions were amplified by multiplex PCR from V-gene primers to a constant-region primer. TCRdb reprocessed the multiplex PCR reads through CATT. This sample has 50,000 to 60,000 delta-chain clones, with over 12% found just once. This CDR3 has 17 amino acids. Germline-derived CDR1 and CDR2 are TSWWSYY and QGS. Deletions cut 5 bases from V and 0 bases from J, with 19 bases between. This clone was detected only a few times. What it binds is unknown. This chain uses TRDV1 with TRDJ1; D tentatively reads TRDD2 or TRDD3 (5 bases each). Sequencing input: Vdelta1+ gamma-delta thymocytes from the thymus. Subset specified: FACS-sorted CD3+ TCRalphabeta- TCRVdelta1+ TCRVdelta2- thymocytes. The origin of this receptor is a girl less than two years old who had congenital heart surgery. The DNA for the CDR3 is TGTGCTCTTGGGCCTATCCTTCGATATACGTACACCGATAAACTCATCTTT. This encodes CALGPILRYTYTDKLIF.